These 24 T cell receptor beta chains originate from one sample sequenced in a study of a mutant IDH1 vaccine in newly diagnosed glioma. Time point: baseline, week 1 (first vaccination visit). Sample treatment: pre-vaccination baseline after standard-of-care therapy. Clones were read by immunoSEQ multiplex PCR, and TCRdb kept only the in-frame ones, dropping some. The table has around 56,000 clones, around 92% seen once. The specimen comprised PBMCs, sampled from a glioma patient treated with radiotherapy, temozolomide or both. The receptors stem from a middle-aged man with glioma.

This clone was observed a single time. V gene TRBV15 combines with J gene TRBJ2-1, with TRBD1 as a possible D gene (6 bases). Germline V gene lookup returns CDR1 LNHNV and CDR2 YYDKDF (reference sequence). This CDR3 is 15 amino acids long. Trimming shortened V by 1 base and J by 3 bases, and 10 bases separated the two germline ends. In nucleotides, the CDR3 is TGTGCCACCAGCAGAGGGACAGCCGGCTACAATGAGCAGTTCTTC. Translated: CATSRGTAGYNEQFF.

The rearrangement joins TRBV9 to TRBJ1-4; tentatively, D is TRBD1 (6 bases). CDR1 is SGDLS, CDR2 YYNGEE, per germline. V lost 4 bases, J lost 7 bases, and 14 bases lay in between. This CDR3 region has 14 residues. The CDR3: CASSTPGHSEKLFF. CDR3 DNA: TGTGCCAGCAGCACGCCGGGACACTCTGAAAAACTGTTTTTT.

This chain joins TRBV2 and TRBJ2-3; tentative D call: TRBD2 (6 bases). This CDR3 spans 15 amino acids. The germline V gene has CDR1 SNHLY and CDR2 FYNNEI. V lost 5 bases and J lost 3, with 15 bases in between. CDR3 in DNA: TGTGCCAGCAGTTCCGCACCGGGGAGGACAGATACGCAGTATTTT. Translated, it gives CASSSAPGRTDTQYF.

The chain joins TRBV7-6 to TRBJ2-3; 9 nucleotides align to TRBD2. Germline trimming cut 1 base from V and 4 bases from J; bases unmatched to any gene: 9. The CDR3 is 17 amino acids. CDR1 SGHVS and CDR2 FNYEAQ come from the germline V gene. The CDR3 loop is CASSLGAGGPGADTQYF. The CDR3 DNA follows: TGTGCCAGCAGCTTAGGGGCGGGAGGGCCTGGGGCAGATACGCAGTATTTT. The variable domain in full, completed from reference TRBV7-6 and TRBJ2-3, reads GAGVSQSPRYKVTKRGQDVALRCDPISGHVSLYWYRQALGQGPEFLTYFNYEAQQDKSGLPNDRFSAERPEGSISTLTIQRTEQRDSAMYRCASSLGAGGPGADTQYFGPGTRLTVL.

The chain uses TRBV6-6 and TRBJ2-7; 10 bases align to TRBD2. Germline V gene sequence: CDR1 MNHNY, CDR2 SVGAGI (reference sequence). V gave up 2 bases and J gave up 4 bases; unmatched junction bases: 5. The CDR3 totals 15 residues. CDR3 in amino acids: CASSYPGLAIYEQYF. In nucleotides, the CDR3 is TGTGCCAGCAGTTACCCGGGACTAGCGATTTACGAGCAGTACTTC.

This clone was detected once. The chain employs TRBV7-9 and TRBJ2-1; 7 nucleotides agree with TRBD1. Germline CDR1 and CDR2: SEHNR and FQNEAQ (reference sequence). There are 15 residues in the CDR3. V was pared by 5 bases and J by 4 bases, with 8 bases of the junction left unmatched. The CDR3 nucleotides read TGTGCCAGCAGCCCAACCGGGACAGCTTACAATGAGCAGTTCTTC. It codes for CASSPTGTAYNEQFF.

The chain links TRBV6-5 to TRBJ2-7; 8 nucleotides line up with TRBD1. This CDR3 region has 14 residues. V shed 5 bases, J shed 7 bases, and the junction held 10 bases outside the gene matches. CDR1 is MNHEY, CDR2 SVGAGI, per germline. The CDR3 DNA sequence: TGTGCCAGCAGTCAGACGGGACAGGTGTGGGAGCAGTACTTC. As protein: CASSQTGQVWEQYF.

The rearrangement uses TRBV27 and TRBJ2-7; 11 nucleotides match TRBD1. The V segment lost 3 bases and the J segment 5 bases; nucleotides outside the gene matches: 3. CDR3 length equals 14 residues. The germline gives CDR1 MNHEY, CDR2 SMNVEV (reference sequence). CDR3 protein: CASSLDRGRDEQYF. CDR3 in DNA: TGTGCCAGCAGTTTGGACAGGGGGCGCGACGAGCAGTACTTC.

The gene calls are TRBV12-5 and TRBJ1-6; possibly TRBD1 for D (5 bases). The germline gives CDR1 LGHNT, CDR2 FRNRAP. V was pared by 1 base and J by 7 bases, with 5 bases between. The CDR3 sequence is 13 residues long. The CDR3 DNA reads as TGTGCTAGTGGTTTGGGGGGGAATTCACCCCTCCACTTT. This sequence encodes CASGLGGNSPLHF.

The rearrangement links TRBV29-1 to TRBJ1-2, with 8 bases that match TRBD1. The CDR3 contains 12 residues. Trimming cost V 4 bases and J 8 bases; bases outside gene matches: 6. Germline V CDR1 and CDR2: SQVTM, ANQGSEA. The CDR3 loop reads CSVAGRGQGYTF. The CDR3 DNA sequence: TGCAGCGTTGCTGGCAGGGGGCAGGGCTACACCTTC.

The CDR3 DNA sequence: TGTGCCAGCAGCGTAGAGGGAGGGACAGGGGCCCGGGAGCAGTTCTTC. This translates into CASSVEGGTGAREQFF. The chain links TRBV9 to TRBJ2-1; 10 positions match TRBD1. Germline CDR1 reads SGDLS; CDR2 reads YYNGEE. J lost 10 bases, V lost 0 bases, and 10 bases had no gene match. The CDR3 has 16 residues. Full variable domain (rest looked up from reference TRBV9 and TRBJ2-1): DSGVTQTPKHLITATGQRVTLRCSPRSGDLSVYWYQQSLDQGLQFLIQYYNGEERAKGNILERFSAQQFPDLHSELNLSSLELGDSALYFCASSVEGGTGAREQFFGPGTRLTVL.

The chain employs TRBV19 and TRBJ1-5; TRBD1 agrees at 11 bases. Germline lookup yields CDR1 LNHDA and CDR2 SQIVND (reference sequence). The CDR3 consists of 18 residues. Unmatched junction bases numbered 9, after V lost 2 bases and J lost 3 bases. The CDR3 coding sequence is TGTGCCAGTAGTATATCTGGGGGGACAGGGGGAAACAATCAGCCCCAGCATTTT. It translates to CASSISGGTGGNNQPQHF.

In its sample, this clone was seen once. The chain combines TRBV4-1 with TRBJ2-1; maybe TRBD1 (6 bases). Germline assignment: CDR1 MGHRA and CDR2 YSYEKL. V lost 1 base and J lost 0, with 13 bases in between. The CDR3 totals 17 residues. This CDR3 is CASSQVEGHSSYNEQFF. The CDR3 DNA is TGCGCCAGCAGCCAAGTAGAGGGACATTCCTCCTACAATGAGCAGTTCTTC.

The V call is TRBV5-6, the J call TRBJ2-2; D gene unclear. V was shortened by 2 bases and J by 5 bases, with 13 bases between the two germline ends. This CDR3 is 15 amino acids long. Per the germline V gene, CDR1 is SGHDT and CDR2 is YYEEEE. The CDR3 region has the DNA TGTGCCAGCAGCTTCGTGGGCCTTGGGACCGGGGAGCTGTTTTTT. Its protein product is CASSFVGLGTGELFF.

The gene calls are TRBV28 and TRBJ1-6, with TRBD1 as a possible D gene (6 bases). Trimming took off 3 bases at V and 9 bases at J, with 15 bases between the two ends. This CDR3 spans 15 amino acids. CDR1 is MDHEN and CDR2 is SYDVKM in the germline V gene. The CDR3 DNA sequence: TGTGCCAGCAGTTTCAGGAGGGGGACGAGTTCACCCCTCCACTTT. This translates into CASSFRRGTSSPLHF.

The chain has TRBV9 and TRBJ2-5; D call uncertain. The CDR3 extends over 12 amino acids. Trimming stripped 0 bases from V and 4 bases from J, with 4 bases between. Germline V gene data show CDR1 as SGDLS and CDR2 as YYNGEE. Here the CDR3 DNA reads TGTGCCAGCAGCGTAGACGGAGAGACCCAGTACTTC. This gives the protein CASSVDGETQYF.

The chain carries TRBV27 and TRBJ1-1; tentatively, D is TRBD1 (5 bases). The CDR3 is 16 amino acids. V lost 5 bases and J 0 bases, leaving 16 bases between the germline ends. Per germline, CDR1 MNHEY and CDR2 SMNVEV (reference sequence). CDR3 region: CASSLGLLSLNTEAFF. In DNA, the CDR3 is TGTGCCAGCAGTCTGGGACTTCTTAGCCTGAACACTGAAGCTTTCTTT.

The genes are TRBV30 and TRBJ2-3; D unclear. CDR1 GTSNPN and CDR2 SVGIG come from the germline V gene (reference sequence). Trimming left V 2 bases short and J 1 base short, with 10 bases between. This CDR3 is built from 14 residues. CDR3 region: CAWSHWGRTDTQYF. The DNA for the CDR3 is TGTGCCTGGAGTCACTGGGGTCGCACAGATACGCAGTATTTT. The full variable domain, completed using reference TRBV30 and TRBJ2-3, is SQTIHQWPATLVQPVGSPLSLECTVEGTSNPNLYWYRQAAGRGLQLLFYSVGIGQISSEVPQNLSASRPQDRQFILSSKKLLLSDSGFYLCAWSHWGRTDTQYFGPGTRLTVL.

The V and J genes are TRBV18 and TRBJ2-1, with TRBD1 identical over 10 bases. V shed 4 bases and J 3 bases; nucleotides not matched to a gene: 6. The CDR3 is 16 residues long. Germline CDR1 KGHSH, CDR2 LQKENI. CDR3 sequence: CASSLTGTGVYNEQFF. CDR3 nucleotide sequence: TGTGCCAGCTCACTTACCGGGACAGGGGTCTACAATGAGCAGTTCTTC.

This clone is a singleton in its sample. Sequence at one end of the junction differs from germline and may be a read error. The chain joins TRBV7-7 to TRBJ2-1; possibly TRBD1 for D (6 bases). This CDR3 is built from 18 residues. Germline V CDR1 and CDR2: SSHAT, FNYEAQ (reference sequence). The CDR3 region has the DNA TGTGCTAGCAGCGCATTTGCCAGGGGACCTAGCTCCTACAATGAGCAGTTCTTC. Translating it yields CASSAFARGPSSYNEQFF.

The chain couples TRBV5-1 to TRBJ2-7; D assignment may be TRBD1 or TRBD2 (5 bases each). Germline V gene lookup returns CDR1 SGHRS and CDR2 YFSETQ. Trimming shortened V by 4 bases and J by 7 bases, and 18 bases separated the two germline ends. This CDR3 has 14 residues. The DNA for the CDR3 is TGCGCCAGCAGCGCCCGGGACCCCAAAGGAGAGCAGTACTTC. Translation: CASSARDPKGEQYF.

The rearrangement joins TRBV4-1 to TRBJ1-6; TRBD1 aligns across 7 bases. V lost 3 bases, J lost 3 bases, and 5 bases stayed unmatched. Germline-derived CDR1 and CDR2 are MGHRA and YSYEKL. This CDR3 region has 16 residues. For the CDR3, the DNA is TGCGCCAGCAGCCAGGTCAGACAGGGCTATAATTCACCCCTCCACTTT. Amino acids: CASSQVRQGYNSPLHF.

The CDR3 spells CASSPPNREASGELFF. CDR3 coding DNA: TGTGCCAGCTCACCACCGAACAGGGAAGCGTCCGGGGAGCTGTTTTTT. The chain employs TRBV18 and TRBJ2-2; tentative D call: TRBD1 (6 bases). Trimming removed 0 bases at V and 6 bases at J, with 14 bases between. CDR3 length equals 16 residues. Germline assignment: CDR1 KGHSH and CDR2 LQKENI.

The V gene is TRBV5-1, the J gene TRBJ2-7; 8 bases map to TRBD2. The CDR3 has 15 residues. V trimming: 4 bases; J trimming: 2 bases; junction bases outside the gene matches: 8. CDR1 is SGHRS and CDR2 is YFSETQ in the germline V gene. In DNA, the CDR3 is TGCGCCAGCAGCCCAGGGTCGGGGGGGACCTACGAGCAGTACTTC. It yields the protein CASSPGSGGTYEQYF.